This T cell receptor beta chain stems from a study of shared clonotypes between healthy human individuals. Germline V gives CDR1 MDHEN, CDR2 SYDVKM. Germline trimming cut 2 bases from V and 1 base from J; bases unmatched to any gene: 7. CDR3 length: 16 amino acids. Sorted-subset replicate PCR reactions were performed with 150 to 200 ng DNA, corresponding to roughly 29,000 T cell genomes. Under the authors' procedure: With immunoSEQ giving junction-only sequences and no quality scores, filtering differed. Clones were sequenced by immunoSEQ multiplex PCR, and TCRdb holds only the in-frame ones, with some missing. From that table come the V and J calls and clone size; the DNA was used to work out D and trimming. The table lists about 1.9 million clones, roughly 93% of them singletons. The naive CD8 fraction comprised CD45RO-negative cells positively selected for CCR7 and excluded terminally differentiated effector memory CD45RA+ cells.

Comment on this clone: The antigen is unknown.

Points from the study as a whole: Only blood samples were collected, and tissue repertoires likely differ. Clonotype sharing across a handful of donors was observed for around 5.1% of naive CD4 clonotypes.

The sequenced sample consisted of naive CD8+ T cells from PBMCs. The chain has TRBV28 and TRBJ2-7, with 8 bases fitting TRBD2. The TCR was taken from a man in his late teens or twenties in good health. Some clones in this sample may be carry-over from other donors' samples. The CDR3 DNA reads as TGTGCCAGCAGTTTAATGGCGGGAGGTGAGTCCTACGAGCAGTACTTC. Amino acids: CASSLMAGGESYEQYF.